Presented here are 30 T cell receptor beta chains from one specimen sequenced in a study of blood T cell repertoires in COVID-19. Generated by immunoSEQ multiplex PCR, the TCRdb table keeps only in-frame clones and is missing some. The sample lists over 150,000 clones; more than 75% were seen once. The specimen was peripheral blood. These TCRs come from a woman younger than 30 who had recovered from COVID-19.

For this clone: The same CDR3 can be traced to other DNA sequences in this sample. V is TRBV6-5 and J is TRBJ1-5; D unresolved. This CDR3 region has 14 residues. Trimming cost V 0 bases and J 2 bases, with 5 bases left between them. The germline V gene has CDR1 MNHEY and CDR2 SVGAGI. The CDR3 sequence is CASSYSGGNQPQHF. The CDR3 region has the DNA TGTGCCAGCAGTTACTCGGGAGGCAATCAGCCCCAGCATTTT.

Note on this clone: At one end the junction does not follow the germline gene, possibly because of a read error. V gene TRBV2 combines with J gene TRBJ2-5; 7 bases line up with TRBD1. The CDR3 covers 14 residues. Germline assignment: CDR1 SNHLY and CDR2 FYNNEI. For the CDR3, the DNA is TGTGCCAGAAGTGATAAGAGAGGGGGCGAGACCCAGTACTTC. The encoded protein is CARSDKRGGETQYF. The complete variable domain, with remaining parts taken from reference TRBV2 and TRBJ2-5, reads EPEVTQTPSHQVTQMGQEVILRCVPISNHLYFYWYRQILGQKVEFLVSFYNNEISEKSEIFDDQFSVERPDGSNFTLKIRSTKLEDSAMYFCARSDKRGGETQYFGPGTRLLVL.

The chain couples TRBV20-1 to TRBJ2-2; 10 nucleotides agree with TRBD2. With V trimmed by 3 bases and J by 6 bases, 7 bases remained unmatched. This CDR3 spans 15 amino acids. From germline, CDR1 is DFQATT and CDR2 SNEGSKA (reference sequence). This chain's CDR3 is CSASRLAGVPGELFF. The DNA for the CDR3 is TGCAGTGCTAGTCGCCTAGCGGGAGTCCCCGGGGAGCTGTTTTTT.

The V and J genes are TRBV5-1 and TRBJ1-2, with 9 bases fitting TRBD1. In germline, CDR1 is SGHRS, CDR2 YFSETQ. The CDR3 covers 17 residues. V lost 4 bases, J lost 6 bases, and 16 bases stayed unmatched. The CDR3 is CASSAKTGGTLTDGYTF. The CDR3 bases are TGCGCCAGCAGCGCGAAGACAGGGGGTACGCTAACAGATGGCTACACCTTC.

The chain combines TRBV6-6 with TRBJ1-5; 8 bases align to TRBD1. The CDR3 is 15 residues long. Germline V gene data show CDR1 as MNHNY and CDR2 as SVGAGI (reference sequence). V was pared by 4 bases and J by 5 bases, with 7 bases of the junction left unmatched. CDR3 in DNA: TGTGCCAGCAGTTCCAGTGACAGGGGCTATCAGCCCCAGCATTTT. Translating gives CASSSSDRGYQPQHF.

The V gene is TRBV6-5, the J gene TRBJ2-4; a weak D match, TRBD2 (6 bases). The CDR3 covers 13 residues. The V and J ends lost 6 bases and 3 bases respectively, with 9 bases between them. Germline V CDR1 and CDR2: MNHEY, SVGAGI. The CDR3 region has the DNA TGTGCCAGCAGCGGAGGGATCAAAAACATTCAGTACTTC. Its protein is CASSGGIKNIQYF.

The gene calls are TRBV11-2 and TRBJ2-5; 11 bases map to TRBD1. This CDR3 has 15 amino acids. With V trimmed by 7 bases and J by 4 bases, 8 bases remained unmatched. In germline, CDR1 is SGHAT, CDR2 FQNNGV. The CDR3 DNA reads as TGTGCCAGCAATCGGCTGGGGACAGGGGGAGAGACCCAGTACTTC. Translation gives CASNRLGTGGETQYF. The complete variable domain, with remaining parts taken from reference TRBV11-2 and TRBJ2-5, reads EAGVAQSPRYKIIEKRQSVAFWCNPISGHATLYWYQQILGQGPKLLIQFQNNGVVDDSQLPKDRFSAERLKGVDSTLKIQPAKLEDSAVYLCASNRLGTGGETQYFGPGTRLLVL.

The chain uses TRBV6-5 and TRBJ2-6, with no clear D. Germline CDR1 reads MNHEY; CDR2 reads SVGAGI. This CDR3 is built from 15 residues. Trimming removed 2 bases at V and 4 bases at J, with 9 bases between. The DNA for the CDR3 is TGTGCCAGCAGTTACGGGCTGTCCGGGGCCAACGTCCTGACTTTC. It codes for CASSYGLSGANVLTF.

This clone was counted a single time. The chain combines TRBV14 with TRBJ1-4, with 7 nucleotides matching TRBD1. J lost 2 bases, V lost 2 bases, and 5 bases had no gene match. Germline V lookup: CDR1 SGHDN, CDR2 FVKESK. This CDR3 contains 16 residues. This CDR3 is CASSQLLRGTNEKLFF. CDR3 coding DNA: TGTGCCAGCAGCCAACTTCTCAGGGGGACTAATGAAAAACTGTTTTTT.

This rearrangement joins TRBV4-1 to TRBJ1-1, with a weak D call TRBD1 (5 bases). There are 15 residues in the CDR3. The germline V and J ends were trimmed by 1 base and 3 bases, with 12 bases remaining between them. Germline values: CDR1 MGHRA, CDR2 YSYEKL. CDR3 amino acids: CASSQGQQVDTEAFF. The CDR3 bases are TGCGCCAGCAGCCAAGGACAACAGGTTGACACTGAAGCTTTCTTT.

The chain joins TRBV27 to TRBJ2-1, with a possible D match to TRBD2 (7 bases). In germline, CDR1 is MNHEY, CDR2 SMNVEV (reference sequence). The CDR3 length is 15 residues. Trimming shortened V by 3 bases and J by 6 bases, and 15 bases separated the two germline ends. The CDR3 region has the DNA TGTGCCAGCAGTTTGAGGGGGGGCGTGCGCAATGAGCAGTTCTTC. This gives the protein CASSLRGGVRNEQFF.

As concerns this clone: Other DNA sequences in this specimen translate into the identical CDR3. The rearrangement joins TRBV5-1 to TRBJ2-1; D might be TRBD1 (6 bases). V gave up 2 bases and J gave up 4 bases, with 7 bases separating them. CDR1 is SGHRS, CDR2 YFSETQ, per germline. The CDR3 sequence is 13 residues long. Written as DNA, the CDR3 is TGCGCCAGCAGCTTACAGGGTTACAATGAGCAGTTCTTC. It is translated as CASSLQGYNEQFF. Complete variable domain (other parts from reference TRBV5-1 and TRBJ2-1): KAGVTQTPRYLIKTRGQQVTLSCSPISGHRSVSWYQQTPGQGLQFLFEYFSETQRNKGNFPGRFSGRQFSNSRSEMNVSTLELGDSALYLCASSLQGYNEQFFGPGTRLTVL.

This sequence joins TRBV6-5 and TRBJ1-4, with D unclear. Germline assignment: CDR1 MNHEY and CDR2 SVGAGI. Trimming removed 2 bases from V and 2 bases from J, with 9 bases in between. This CDR3 is 15 amino acids long. CDR3 DNA: TGTGCCAGCAGTTACGGAGGAAGGACTAATGAAAAACTGTTTTTT. Amino acids: CASSYGGRTNEKLFF.

The chain carries TRBV14 and TRBJ2-6; 9 bases map to TRBD2. V lost 0 bases and J lost 5; bases outside the gene matches: 8. Germline CDR1 and CDR2: SGHDN and FVKESK. The CDR3 contains 18 residues. CDR3 sequence: CASSQDKAGGRRANVLTF. In DNA, the CDR3 is TGTGCCAGCAGCCAAGATAAAGCGGGGGGCAGGAGGGCCAACGTCCTGACTTTC.

Points on this clone: The junction does not match germline at one end; this may be a read error. This rearrangement joins TRBV9 to TRBJ1-2; 10 bases are a match to TRBD1. From germline, CDR1 is SGDLS and CDR2 YYNGEE. This CDR3 region has 15 residues. The DNA for the CDR3 is TGTGCCAGCAACGTAGGAGACAGGGGGCTCTATGGCTACACCTTC. Translated: CASNVGDRGLYGYTF. Variable domain in full (rest from reference TRBV9 and TRBJ1-2): DSGVTQTPKHLITATGQRVTLRCSPRSGDLSVYWYQQSLDQGLQFLIQYYNGEERAKGNILERFSAQQFPDLHSELNLSSLELGDSALYFCASNVGDRGLYGYTFGSGTRLTVV.

The chain has TRBV7-9 and TRBJ2-3; TRBD1 might be the D (6 bases). The length of the CDR3 is 15 residues. Germline loops: CDR1 SEHNR, CDR2 FQNEAQ (reference sequence). Between the trimmed V and J ends, which lost 5 bases and 0 bases, there was a span of 12 bases. CDR3 sequence: CASSPQGESTDTQYF. CDR3 nucleotides: TGTGCCAGCAGCCCACAGGGTGAGAGCACAGATACGCAGTATTTT.

The gene calls are TRBV5-1 and TRBJ1-2; a possible D gene is TRBD1 (6 bases). This CDR3 region has 15 residues. Trimming stripped 4 bases from V and 4 bases from J, with 17 bases between. Germline assignment: CDR1 SGHRS and CDR2 YFSETQ. The chain's CDR3 is CASSALLGGPYGYTF. CDR3 DNA sequence: TGCGCCAGCAGCGCCTTACTAGGGGGACCCTATGGCTACACCTTC.

V gene TRBV6-5 combines with J gene TRBJ1-5; no firm D call. The germline V gene encodes CDR1 MNHEY and CDR2 SVGAGI. The CDR3 has 13 amino acids. V was trimmed by 5 bases and J by 6 bases, leaving 11 bases between them. The CDR3 protein is CASSPTLGQPQHF. CDR3 nucleotide sequence: TGTGCCAGCAGTCCCACCCTCGGTCAGCCCCAGCATTTT.

Here the CDR3 DNA reads TGTGCCAGAAGCTTGGCTTCGCGCGACAGGGGCTCGAACTATGGCTACACCTTC. It specifies CARSLASRDRGSNYGYTF. This sequence joins TRBV5-3 and TRBJ1-2; 8 positions match TRBD1. TRBV5-3 is labeled an ORF, and its function is uncertain. Unmatched junction bases numbered 12, after V lost 0 bases and J lost 2 bases. CDR3 length equals 18 residues.

This rearrangement joins TRBV3-1 (or the pseudogene TRBV3-2) to TRBJ1-6; D is unclear. V was clipped by 4 bases and J by 0 bases, with 10 bases between them. Germline CDR1 is LGHDT and CDR2 is YNNKEL (reference sequence). This CDR3 has 16 residues. The CDR3 loop is CASSLRRSSYNSPLHF. The CDR3 DNA follows: TGTGCCAGCAGCCTTCGTAGAAGCTCCTATAATTCACCCCTCCACTTT.

The chain has TRBV7-6 and TRBJ2-3, with 9 bases identical to TRBD2. This CDR3 contains 16 residues. Germline V gene data show CDR1 as SGHVS and CDR2 as FNYEAQ. V shed 3 bases and J 6 bases; nucleotides not matched to a gene: 10. CDR3 bases: TGTGCCAGCAGCTTTGAAGCGGGGGGCCTGTGGGATACGCAGTATTTT. Translating gives CASSFEAGGLWDTQYF.

The V call is TRBV7-8, the J call TRBJ2-7, with a possible D match to TRBD2 (7 bases). This CDR3 has 15 residues. Germline CDR1 reads SGHVS; CDR2 reads FQNEAQ. The V and J ends lost 5 bases and 3 bases respectively, with 17 bases between them. The DNA for the CDR3 is TGTGCCAGCAGCCCTGCGGGGGCCCCCAACTACGAGCAGTACGTC. Protein product: CASSPAGAPNYEQYV.

J is TRBJ1-4 and V is TRBV24-1; D is undetermined. This CDR3 is built from 15 residues. The V and J ends lost 4 bases and 7 bases respectively, with 15 bases between them. Per the germline V gene, CDR1 is KGHDR and CDR2 is SFDVKD. This CDR3 is CATSDPTGGREKLFF. The CDR3 DNA reads as TGTGCCACCAGTGACCCTACGGGTGGCCGTGAAAAACTGTTTTTT.

The chain links TRBV9 to TRBJ1-4; D is perhaps TRBD1 (6 bases). The CDR3 runs 15 residues. Looked up from germline, CDR1 is SGDLS and CDR2 is YYNGEE. V was clipped by 2 bases and J by 8 bases, with 16 bases between them. CDR3 nucleotide sequence: TGTGCCAGCAGCGTGCGGGGGGCAAGGGAAGAAAAACTGTTTTTT. As protein: CASSVRGAREEKLFF.

This clone was counted only a few times. The chain uses TRBV7-9 and TRBJ2-3; D might be TRBD1 (6 bases). V gave up 5 bases and J gave up 4 bases, with 19 bases separating them. The CDR3 covers 16 residues. Per the germline V gene, CDR1 is SEHNR and CDR2 is FQNEAQ (reference sequence). In nucleotides, the CDR3 is TGTGCCAGCAGCCCCACTCAAACAGGGTTCGCAGATACGCAGTATTTT. It codes for CASSPTQTGFADTQYF. The full variable domain, its missing parts supplied by reference TRBV7-9 and TRBJ2-3, is DTGVSQNPRHKITKRGQNVTFRCDPISEHNRLYWYRQTLGQGPEFLTYFQNEAQLEKSRLLSDRFSAERPKGSFSTLEIQRTEQGDSAMYLCASSPTQTGFADTQYFGPGTRLTVL.

This CDR3 is CSVERDGRGYGYTF. For the CDR3, the DNA is TGCAGCGTAGAAAGGGACGGGAGGGGGTATGGCTACACCTTC. The rearrangement joins TRBV29-1 to TRBJ1-2; D may be TRBD1 (6 bases). V lost 6 bases to trimming and J lost 5 bases, with 19 bases between them. Germline CDR1 SQVTM, CDR2 ANQGSEA. The CDR3 consists of 14 residues.

As DNA, the CDR3 is TGTGCCAGCAGCTTAGATCGGAGGGGAGGTCTCACTAACTATGGCTACACCTTC. Its translation is CASSLDRRGGLTNYGYTF. V and J are TRBV11-2 and TRBJ1-2; D is possibly TRBD1 (5 bases). V was clipped by 0 bases and J by 0 bases, with 17 bases between them. Per germline, CDR1 SGHAT and CDR2 FQNNGV. CDR3 length equals 18 residues.

This chain connects TRBV9 to TRBJ2-3; 11 bases are shared with TRBD2. The CDR3 has 14 residues. The trim removed 5 bases at V and 4 bases at J, leaving 3 bases unmatched. From germline, CDR1 is SGDLS and CDR2 YYNGEE. The DNA of the CDR3 is TGTGCCAGCAGTAGCGGGGGGGCACCAGATACGCAGTATTTT. Its protein product is CASSSGGAPDTQYF.

The rearrangement joins TRBV30 to TRBJ2-4, with TRBD1 as a possible D gene (5 bases). Germline V gene lookup returns CDR1 GTSNPN and CDR2 SVGIG (reference sequence). Deletions cut 2 bases from V and 0 bases from J, with 11 bases between. CDR3 length: 15 residues. In nucleotides, the CDR3 is TGTGCCTGGAGTACAGGAAATTTAGCCAAAAACATTCAGTACTTC. It is translated as CAWSTGNLAKNIQYF.

Only one count was recorded for this clone. The chain carries TRBV19 and TRBJ2-2; tentative D call: TRBD2 (6 bases). From germline, CDR1 is LNHDA and CDR2 SQIVND (reference sequence). The V end lost 1 base, the J end lost 10 bases, and 16 bases lay between the germline ends. The CDR3 contains 15 residues. CDR3 DNA sequence: TGTGCCAGTAGTATAGGGGGAGGCGTCGCCGCGGAGCTGTTTTTT. Translation gives CASSIGGGVAAELFF.